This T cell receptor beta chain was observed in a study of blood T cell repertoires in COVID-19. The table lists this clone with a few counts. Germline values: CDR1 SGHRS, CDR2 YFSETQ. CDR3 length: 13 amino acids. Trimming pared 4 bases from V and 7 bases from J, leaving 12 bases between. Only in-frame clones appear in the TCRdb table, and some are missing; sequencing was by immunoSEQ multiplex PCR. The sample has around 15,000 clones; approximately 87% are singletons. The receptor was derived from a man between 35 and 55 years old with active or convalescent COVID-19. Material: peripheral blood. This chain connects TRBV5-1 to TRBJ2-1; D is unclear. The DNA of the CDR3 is TGCGCCAGCAGCGTGACAACTGGAAATGAGCAGTTCTTC. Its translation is CASSVTTGNEQFF.